This is a list of T cell receptor beta chains from one sample in a study of vaccination effects on CD4 cells after COVID-19. These receptors have no known antigen. Sequencing used immunoSEQ multiplex PCR; TCRdb keeps in-frame clones, though not all of them. The sample has tens of thousands of clones, 65% to 75% seen once. The sample consisted of CD4+ T cells from PBMCs cultured without peptide, taken after COVID-19 vaccination. The receptors shown here come from a human donor who had a prior SARS-CoV-2 infection. Each CDR3 is given with its conserved first and last residue.

J,V,CDR3
TRBJ1-2,TRBV6-6,CASRNDWTGGPGYTF
TRBJ1-6,TRBV18,CASSLRDRGSDSPLHF
TRBJ1-1,TRBV5-1,CASSWDRGGTEAFF
TRBJ2-1,TRBV11-3,CASSLNTRRGSYNEQFF
TRBJ2-7,TRBV5-5,CASSSSGLNEQYF
TRBJ2-3,TRBV7-2,CASSLFGGSSTDTQYF
TRBJ2-1,TRBV12-3/TRBV12-4,CASKGGRGGEQFF
TRBJ2-3,TRBV18,CASSRVSGADTQYF
TRBJ1-4,TRBV6-5,CASSYSGGRGNEKLFF
TRBJ2-3,TRBV5-4,CASREGSTDTQYF
TRBJ2-5,TRBV6-5,CASNDAWGSGRAQYF
TRBJ1-3,TRBV9,CASRPTGDSGNTIYF
TRBJ2-3,TRBV7-9,CASSLARGRTDTQYF
TRBJ2-1,TRBV11-2,CASSPGLNNEQFF
TRBJ2-3,TRBV11-3,CASSPTSDTDTQYF
TRBJ2-1,TRBV18,CASSTSGVDNEQFF